This T cell receptor beta chain was recovered during a study of T cell repertoires in cytomegalovirus infection. Study information: Indicated by public TCR beta signatures were CMV infection and matching HLA type.

TCRdb passed the reads through MiXCR, listing each CDR3 protein once. Of a few hundred thousand distinct CDR3 sequences in the sample, about a sixth were seen once. Germline V CDR1 and CDR2: SGHTA, FQGNSA. V shed 4 bases and J 3 bases; nucleotides not matched to a gene: 8. The CDR3 loop spans 16 amino acids. General study points: HLA-C-restricted, CMV-specific TCR beta clonotypes were dominant ex vivo. Individuals carrying CMV plus the relevant HLA were identified by cumulative frequency of public TCR beta families.

This clonotype was counted ten times or more. The antigen is not known. The material sequenced was CD8+ T cells from PBMCs. V and J are TRBV7-2 and TRBJ1-2; TRBD1 matches at 10 bases. The origin of this receptor is a human donor in good health (CMV status not recorded). Some clones in this sample may be carry-over from other donors' samples. CDR3 loop: CASSSFPGTGDYGYTF. DNA of the CDR3: TGTGCCAGCAGCTCCTTTCCCGGGACAGGGGACTATGGCTACACCTTC.